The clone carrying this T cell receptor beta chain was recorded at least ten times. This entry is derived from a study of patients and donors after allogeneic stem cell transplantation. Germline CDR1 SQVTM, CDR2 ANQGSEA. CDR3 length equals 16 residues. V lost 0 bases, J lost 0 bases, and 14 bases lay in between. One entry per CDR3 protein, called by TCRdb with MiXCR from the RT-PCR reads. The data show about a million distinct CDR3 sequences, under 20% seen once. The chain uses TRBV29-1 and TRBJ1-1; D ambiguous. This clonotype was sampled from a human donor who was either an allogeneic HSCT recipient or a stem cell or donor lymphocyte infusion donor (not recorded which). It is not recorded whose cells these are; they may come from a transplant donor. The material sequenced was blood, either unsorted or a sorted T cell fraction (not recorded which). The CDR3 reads CSVEDLTLSMNTEAFF. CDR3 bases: TGCAGCGTTGAAGATCTGACGCTTAGCATGAACACTGAAGCTTTCTTT.